The 15 T cell receptor beta chains reported below all come from one sample, sequenced in a study of cytomegalovirus exposure and HLA in healthy donors. 13 Jbeta primers and 60 Vbeta primers were used for the PCR. TCRdb's copy holds only in-frame clones and misses some; the assay was immunoSEQ multiplex PCR. In the table there are approximately 150,000 clones, roughly two thirds of which are singletons. Sequenced input: PBMCs. These receptors came from a woman in her late teens or twenties in good health and CMV-seropositive.

The chain couples TRBV28 to TRBJ2-3; 9 nucleotides align to TRBD2. Trimming took 2 bases from V and 0 from J; bases not matched to a gene: 18. The CDR3 covers 21 residues. Germline V gene lookup returns CDR1 MDHEN and CDR2 SYDVKM. CDR3 sequence: CASSLILGSIAGDGSTDTQYF. The DNA for the CDR3 is TGTGCCAGCAGTTTAATTCTGGGGTCGATAGCGGGAGATGGTAGCACAGATACGCAGTATTTT.

V is TRBV6-5 and J is TRBJ1-4; tentatively, D is TRBD1 (6 bases). V shed 6 bases and J shed 8 bases, with 16 bases lying between them. The CDR3 sequence is 14 residues long. The germline gives CDR1 MNHEY, CDR2 SVGAGI. CDR3 residues: CASSSDRRSEKLFF. DNA of the CDR3: TGTGCCAGCAGCTCCGACAGGAGAAGCGAAAAACTGTTTTTT.

The chain employs TRBV7-9 and TRBJ2-5; TRBD2 matches at 9 bases. Germline CDR1 SEHNR, CDR2 FQNEAQ (reference sequence). V gave up 5 bases and J gave up 3 bases; unmatched junction bases: 10. There are 16 residues in the CDR3. The DNA for the CDR3 is TGTGCCAGCAGCCGTAGACGTCCTAGCGGGGAAGAGACCCAGTACTTC. Translation gives CASSRRRPSGEETQYF. The whole variable domain, remainder taken from reference TRBV7-9 and TRBJ2-5, is DTGVSQNPRHKITKRGQNVTFRCDPISEHNRLYWYRQTLGQGPEFLTYFQNEAQLEKSRLLSDRFSAERPKGSFSTLEIQRTEQGDSAMYLCASSRRRPSGEETQYFGPGTRLLVL.

This chain uses TRBV5-1 with TRBJ1-3, with TRBD1 matching over 7 bases. Trimming took 4 bases from V and 4 from J; bases not matched to a gene: 5. The CDR3 has 14 amino acids. The V gene's germline CDR1 is SGHRS and CDR2 YFSETQ. The CDR3 region is CASSPRGPGNTIYF. CDR3 coding DNA: TGCGCCAGCAGCCCGAGGGGGCCCGGAAACACCATATATTTT.

This chain links TRBV5-1 with TRBJ2-3, with D possibly TRBD1 on 6 matching bases. CDR1 and CDR2 (germline): SGHRS, YFSETQ. V lost 3 bases, J lost 3 bases, and 11 bases lay in between. This CDR3 spans 14 amino acids. CDR3 sequence (DNA): TGCGCCAGCAGCTCCAGGGGCCTTACAGATACGCAGTATTTT. Translating gives CASSSRGLTDTQYF.

CDR3: CASRQGPNTEAFF. The CDR3, as DNA: TGTGCCAGCCGACAGGGCCCGAACACTGAAGCTTTCTTT. The rearrangement links TRBV18 to TRBJ1-1, with 7 bases matching TRBD1. The CDR3 loop spans 13 amino acids. With 8 bases clipped from V and 1 base from J, the junction kept 4 bases outside the gene matches. Germline loops: CDR1 KGHSH, CDR2 LQKENI.

This clone was observed a handful of times. V and J are TRBV28 and TRBJ1-1; unclear D gene. CDR3 length: 12 residues. Trimming stripped 8 bases from V and 6 bases from J, with 13 bases between. Germline loops: CDR1 MDHEN, CDR2 SYDVKM. The DNA for the CDR3 is TGTGCCAGCGGAGAAGATAGCGCTGAAGCTTTCTTT. Its translation is CASGEDSAEAFF. Using reference TRBV28 and TRBJ1-1 for the parts outside the CDR3, the full variable domain is DVKVTQSSRYLVKRTGEKVFLECVQDMDHENMFWYRQDPGLGLRLIYFSYDVKMKEKGDIPEGYSVSREKKERFSLILESASTNQTSMYLCASGEDSAEAFFGQGTRLTVV.

The gene calls are TRBV7-3 and TRBJ2-6; TRBD2 matches at 8 bases. This CDR3 region has 15 residues. Looked up from germline, CDR1 is SGHTA and CDR2 is FQGTGA. With V trimmed by 8 bases and J by 0 bases, 3 bases remained unmatched. The CDR3 reads CASSRGGSGANVLTF. CDR3 DNA: TGTGCCAGCTCCCGGGGGGGCTCTGGGGCCAACGTCCTGACTTTC.

The V call is TRBV5-1, the J call TRBJ2-7; 9 bases fit TRBD1. Germline V lookup: CDR1 SGHRS, CDR2 YFSETQ. CDR3 size: 13 residues. V shed 5 bases and J 7 bases; nucleotides not matched to a gene: 7. As DNA, the CDR3 is TGCGCCAGCAGGGGACAGGGCCCGGGAGAGCAGTACTTC. This encodes CASRGQGPGEQYF. The whole variable domain, filled in from reference TRBV5-1 and TRBJ2-7, reads KAGVTQTPRYLIKTRGQQVTLSCSPISGHRSVSWYQQTPGQGLQFLFEYFSETQRNKGNFPGRFSGRQFSNSRSEMNVSTLELGDSALYLCASRGQGPGEQYFGPGTRLTVT.

This clone was seen just once. The V and J genes are TRBV6-5 and TRBJ2-7; 9 nucleotides match TRBD2. Trimming removed 0 bases from V and 3 bases from J; junction bases left unmatched: 3. This CDR3 has 15 residues. The germline V gene encodes CDR1 MNHEY and CDR2 SVGAGI. The CDR3 region has the DNA TGTGCCAGCAGTTACTCGGGCGGGGGGGTCTACGAGCAGTACTTC. Translation gives CASSYSGGGVYEQYF.

This clone occurred once. The rearrangement uses TRBV4-3 and TRBJ2-5; D is ambiguous. The CDR3 has 14 residues. The V end was cut by 1 base, the J end by 4 bases, with 10 bases between. From germline, CDR1 is LGHNA and CDR2 YSLEER. CDR3 residues: CASSQVEFGETQYF. DNA of the CDR3: TGCGCCAGCAGCCAAGTCGAGTTTGGAGAGACCCAGTACTTC.

V gene TRBV30 combines with J gene TRBJ1-5; D might be TRBD1 (5 bases). Germline V lookup: CDR1 GTSNPN, CDR2 SVGIG (reference sequence). The CDR3 has 14 amino acids. The ends were cut back, 0 bases at V and 3 bases at J, with 9 bases in the middle. This CDR3 is CAWSVGGANQPQHF. The CDR3 DNA reads TGTGCCTGGAGTGTAGGCGGGGCCAATCAGCCCCAGCATTTT.

The J gene is TRBJ2-5, the V gene TRBV4-3; 8 bases match TRBD2. The J call is uncertain, as TRBJ2-7 better fits the DNA end. This CDR3 contains 17 residues. The germline V gene has CDR1 LGHNA and CDR2 YSLEER. The CDR3: CASSQDREGGFVYEQYF. The CDR3 nucleotides are TGCGCCAGCAGCCAAGATCGGGAGGGGGGGTTCGTGTACGAGCAGTACTTC.

The chain has TRBV15 and TRBJ2-7; tentative D call: TRBD2 (7 bases). The CDR3 is 15 amino acids. The germline CDR1 and CDR2 sequences are LNHNV and YYDKDF (reference sequence). V was shortened by 0 bases and J by 4 bases, with 13 bases between the two germline ends. CDR3 nucleotides: TGTGCCACCAGCAGAGATCTGAGGGGGGGTTACGAGCAGTACTTC. It yields the protein CATSRDLRGGYEQYF.

This chain uses TRBV6-5 with TRBJ1-3; D is unresolved. Germline CDR1 and CDR2: MNHEY and SVGAGI. The CDR3 is 14 residues long. Trimming removed 2 bases from V and 0 bases from J, with 5 bases in between. Here the CDR3 reads CASSYAGSGNTIYF. CDR3 sequence (DNA): TGTGCCAGCAGTTACGCAGGCTCTGGAAACACCATATATTTT.